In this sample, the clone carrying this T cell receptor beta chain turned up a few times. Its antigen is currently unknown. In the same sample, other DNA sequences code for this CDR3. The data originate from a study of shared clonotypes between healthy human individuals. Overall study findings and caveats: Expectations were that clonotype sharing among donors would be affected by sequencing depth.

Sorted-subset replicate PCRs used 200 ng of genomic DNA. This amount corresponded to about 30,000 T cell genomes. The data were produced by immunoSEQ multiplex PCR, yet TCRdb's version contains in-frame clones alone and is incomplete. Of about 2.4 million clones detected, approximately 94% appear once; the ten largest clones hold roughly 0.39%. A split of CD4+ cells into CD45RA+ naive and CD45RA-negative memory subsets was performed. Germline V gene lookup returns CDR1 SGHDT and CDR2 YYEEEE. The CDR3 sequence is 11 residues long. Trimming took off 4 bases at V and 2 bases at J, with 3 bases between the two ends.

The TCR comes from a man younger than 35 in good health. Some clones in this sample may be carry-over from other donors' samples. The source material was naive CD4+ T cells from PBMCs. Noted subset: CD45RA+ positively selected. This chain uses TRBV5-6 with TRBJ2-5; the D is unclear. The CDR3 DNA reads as TGTGCCAGCAGCCTACAAGAGACCCAGTACTTC. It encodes CASSLQETQYF.